The T cell receptor (beta chain) under discussion was sequenced for a study of CD8+ T cells in alopecia areata. Study context: For the treated group, dosing was oral tofacitinib at 5 to 10 mg twice daily.

Study results and limitations: Expanded CD8+ clones among the top 100, as well as scalp clonality, were significantly decreased by tofacitinib.

This clone was observed once. No antigen is known for it. Other DNA sequences within the sample encode an identical CDR3. In germline, CDR1 is MRHNA, CDR2 SNTAGT. The V end lost 0 bases, the J end lost 4 bases, and 3 bases lay between the germline ends. The length of the CDR3 is 13 residues. RNA, once extracted, was reverse transcribed into cDNA for use as the sequencing template. Assay: immunoSEQ multiplex PCR; the TCRdb copy retains only in-frame clones and omits some. The table lists 110,000 to 150,000 clones, about 51% of them singletons, with less than 20% in the top ten. Treatment denoted: oral pan-JAK inhibitor, 5-10 mg twice daily.

The sample in question was CD8+ T cells sorted from blood, obtained at week 4, from a patient treated with tofacitinib. The J gene is TRBJ2-2, the V gene TRBV6-4, with unresolved D. The receptor was derived from a human donor with alopecia areata. The DNA for the CDR3 is TGTGCCAGCAGTGACTCTTCCACCGGGGAGCTGTTTTTT. It translates to CASSDSSTGELFF.